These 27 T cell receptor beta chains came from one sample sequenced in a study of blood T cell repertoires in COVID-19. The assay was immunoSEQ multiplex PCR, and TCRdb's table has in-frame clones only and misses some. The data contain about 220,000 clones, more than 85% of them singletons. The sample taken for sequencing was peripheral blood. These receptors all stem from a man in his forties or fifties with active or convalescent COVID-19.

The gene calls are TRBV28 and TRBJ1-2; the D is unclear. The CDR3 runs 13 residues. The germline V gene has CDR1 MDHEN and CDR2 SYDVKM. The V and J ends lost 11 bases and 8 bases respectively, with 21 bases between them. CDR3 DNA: TGTGCCGCACAGATAACCCAGTGGCGCGGCTACACCTTC. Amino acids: CAAQITQWRGYTF.

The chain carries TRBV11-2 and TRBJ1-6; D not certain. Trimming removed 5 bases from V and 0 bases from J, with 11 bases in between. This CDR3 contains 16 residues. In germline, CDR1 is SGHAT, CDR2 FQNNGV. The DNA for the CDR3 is TGTGCCAGCAGCCCCGGGATTAGCTCCTATAATTCACCCCTCCACTTT. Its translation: CASSPGISSYNSPLHF.

CDR3 bases: TGTGCCATCAGTGAGGCTCGGGGATCGAACACTGAAGCTTTCTTT. Translating it yields CAISEARGSNTEAFF. The chain joins TRBV10-3 to TRBJ1-1, with D hard to call. Trimming cost V 2 bases and J 1 base, with 11 bases left between them. Germline V gene lookup returns CDR1 ENHRY and CDR2 SYGVKD. The CDR3 is 15 residues long.

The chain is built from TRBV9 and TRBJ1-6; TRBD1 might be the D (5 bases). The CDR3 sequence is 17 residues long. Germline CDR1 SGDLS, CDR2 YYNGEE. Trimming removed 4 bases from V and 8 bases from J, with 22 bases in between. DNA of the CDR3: TGTGCCAGCAGCTATAATCACCAGGGATTTTGGGATTCACCCCTCCACTTT. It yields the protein CASSYNHQGFWDSPLHF. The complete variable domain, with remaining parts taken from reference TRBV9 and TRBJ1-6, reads DSGVTQTPKHLITATGQRVTLRCSPRSGDLSVYWYQQSLDQGLQFLIQYYNGEERAKGNILERFSAQQFPDLHSELNLSSLELGDSALYFCASSYNHQGFWDSPLHFGNGTRLTVT.

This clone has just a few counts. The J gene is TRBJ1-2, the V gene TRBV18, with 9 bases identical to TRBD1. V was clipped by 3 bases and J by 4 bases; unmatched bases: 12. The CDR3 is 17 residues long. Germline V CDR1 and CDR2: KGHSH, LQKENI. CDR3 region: CASSPLGQGRLSYGYTF. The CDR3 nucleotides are TGTGCCAGCTCACCTCTGGGACAGGGAAGGCTGAGCTATGGCTACACCTTC.

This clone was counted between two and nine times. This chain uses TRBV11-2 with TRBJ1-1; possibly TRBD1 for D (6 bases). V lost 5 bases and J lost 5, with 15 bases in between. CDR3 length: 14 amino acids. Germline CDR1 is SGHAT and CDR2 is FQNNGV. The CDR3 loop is CASSKPGVGTEAFF. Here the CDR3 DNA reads TGTGCCAGCAGCAAACCAGGGGTAGGGACTGAAGCTTTCTTT.

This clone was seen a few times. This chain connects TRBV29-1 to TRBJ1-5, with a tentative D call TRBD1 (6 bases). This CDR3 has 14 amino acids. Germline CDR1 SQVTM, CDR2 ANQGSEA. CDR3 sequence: CAIGDIYSNQPQHF. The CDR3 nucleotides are TGCGCCATCGGGGACATTTATAGCAATCAGCCCCAGCATTTT. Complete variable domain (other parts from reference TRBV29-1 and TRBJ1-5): SAVISQKPSRDICQRGTSLTIQCQVDSQVTMMFWYRQQPGQSLTLIATANQGSEATYESGFVIDKFPISRPNLTFSTLTVSNMSPEDSSIYLCAIGDIYSNQPQHFGDGTRLSIL.

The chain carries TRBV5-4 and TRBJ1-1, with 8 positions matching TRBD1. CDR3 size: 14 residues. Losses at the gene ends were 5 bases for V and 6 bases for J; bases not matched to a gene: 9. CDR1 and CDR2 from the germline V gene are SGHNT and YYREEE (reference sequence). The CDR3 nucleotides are TGTGCCAGCAGATCGGACAGGGCCTTGCCTGAAGCTTTCTTT. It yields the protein CASRSDRALPEAFF. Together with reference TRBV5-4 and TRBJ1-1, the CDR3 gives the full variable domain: ETGVTQSPTHLIKTRGQQVTLRCSSQSGHNTVSWYQQALGQGPQFIFQYYREEENGRGNFPPRFSGLQFPNYSSELNVNALELDDSALYLCASRSDRALPEAFFGQGTRLTVV.

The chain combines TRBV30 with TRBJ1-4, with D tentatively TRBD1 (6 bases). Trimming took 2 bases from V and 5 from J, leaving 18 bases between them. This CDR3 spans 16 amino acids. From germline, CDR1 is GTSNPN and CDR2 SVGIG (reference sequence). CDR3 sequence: CAWSPTRTVRNEKLFF. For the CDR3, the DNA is TGTGCCTGGAGTCCAACTCGGACAGTACGAAATGAAAAACTGTTTTTT.

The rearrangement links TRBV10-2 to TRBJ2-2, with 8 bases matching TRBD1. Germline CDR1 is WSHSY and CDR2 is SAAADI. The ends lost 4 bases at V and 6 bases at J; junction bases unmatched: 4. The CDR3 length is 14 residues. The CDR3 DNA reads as TGCGCCAGCAGTGCTTTACAGGGGGCCGGGGAGCTGTTTTTT. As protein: CASSALQGAGELFF.

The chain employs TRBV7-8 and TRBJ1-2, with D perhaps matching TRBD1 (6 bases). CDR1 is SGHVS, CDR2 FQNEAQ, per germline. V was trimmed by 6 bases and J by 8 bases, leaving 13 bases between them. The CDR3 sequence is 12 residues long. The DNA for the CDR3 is TGTGCCAGCAGTTTTACAGGGTACGGCTACACCTTC. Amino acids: CASSFTGYGYTF.

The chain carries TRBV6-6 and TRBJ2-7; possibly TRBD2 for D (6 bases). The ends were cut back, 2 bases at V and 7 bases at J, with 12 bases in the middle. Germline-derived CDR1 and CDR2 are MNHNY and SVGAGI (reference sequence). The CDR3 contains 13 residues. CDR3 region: CASSYTSAGEQYF. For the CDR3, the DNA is TGTGCCAGCAGTTACACCTCGGCGGGGGAGCAGTACTTC.

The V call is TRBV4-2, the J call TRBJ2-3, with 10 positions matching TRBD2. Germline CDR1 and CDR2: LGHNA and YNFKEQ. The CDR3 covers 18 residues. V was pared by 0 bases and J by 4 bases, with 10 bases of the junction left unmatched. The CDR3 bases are TGTGCCAGCAGCCAAGAGTGGGAAGCGGGGGGGCCCCCAGATACGCAGTATTTT. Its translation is CASSQEWEAGGPPDTQYF.

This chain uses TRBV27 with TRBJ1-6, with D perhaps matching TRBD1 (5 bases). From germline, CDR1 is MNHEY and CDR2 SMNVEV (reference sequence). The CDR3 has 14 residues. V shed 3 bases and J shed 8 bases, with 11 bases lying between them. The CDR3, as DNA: TGTGCCAGCAGTTTTCAGGGTTTGGATTCACCCCTCCACTTT. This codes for CASSFQGLDSPLHF.

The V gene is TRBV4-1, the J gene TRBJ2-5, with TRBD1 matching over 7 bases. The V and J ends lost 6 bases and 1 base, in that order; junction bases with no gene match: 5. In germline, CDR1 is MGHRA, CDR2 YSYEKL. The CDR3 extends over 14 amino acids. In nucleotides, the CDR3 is TGCGCCAGCAGTCCTGACAGGGCCCAAGAGACCCAGTACTTC. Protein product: CASSPDRAQETQYF.

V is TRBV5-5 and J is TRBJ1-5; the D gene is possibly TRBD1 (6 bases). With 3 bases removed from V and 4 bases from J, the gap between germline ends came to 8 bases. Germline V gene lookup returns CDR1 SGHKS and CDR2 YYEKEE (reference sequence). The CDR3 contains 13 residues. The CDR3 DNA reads TGTGCCAGCAGCTCAGGGGAGAATCAGCCCCAGCATTTT. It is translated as CASSSGENQPQHF.

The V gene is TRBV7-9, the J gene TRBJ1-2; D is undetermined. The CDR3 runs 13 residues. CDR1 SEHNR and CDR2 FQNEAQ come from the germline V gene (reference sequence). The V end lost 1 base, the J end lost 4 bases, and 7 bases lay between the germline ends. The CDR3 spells CASSLGRLYGYTF. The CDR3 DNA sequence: TGTGCCAGCAGCTTAGGCAGGCTCTATGGCTACACCTTC.

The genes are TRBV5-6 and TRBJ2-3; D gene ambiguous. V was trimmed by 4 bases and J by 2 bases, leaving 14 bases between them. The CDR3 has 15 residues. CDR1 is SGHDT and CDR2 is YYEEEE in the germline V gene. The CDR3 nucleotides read TGTGCCAGCAGCGACCTCCACAGAGACACAGATACGCAGTATTTT. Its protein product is CASSDLHRDTDTQYF.

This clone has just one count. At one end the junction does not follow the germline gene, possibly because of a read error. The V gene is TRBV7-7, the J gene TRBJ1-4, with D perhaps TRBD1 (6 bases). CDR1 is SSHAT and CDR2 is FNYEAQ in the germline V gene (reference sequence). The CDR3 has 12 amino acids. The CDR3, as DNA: TGTGCTAGCAGCTCTACAGGGATAGGGCTGTTTTTT. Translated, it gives CASSSTGIGLFF.

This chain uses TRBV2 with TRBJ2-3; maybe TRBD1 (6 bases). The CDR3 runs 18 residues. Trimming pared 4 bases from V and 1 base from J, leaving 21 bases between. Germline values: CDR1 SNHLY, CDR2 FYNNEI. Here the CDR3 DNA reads TGTGCCAGCAGTGGGATAGGGGGATGGGCGCAGGGCACAGATACGCAGTATTTT. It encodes CASSGIGGWAQGTDTQYF.

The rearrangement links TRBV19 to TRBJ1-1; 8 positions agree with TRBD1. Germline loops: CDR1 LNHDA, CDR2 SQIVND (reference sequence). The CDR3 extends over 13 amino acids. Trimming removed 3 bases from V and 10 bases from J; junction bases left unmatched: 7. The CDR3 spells CASSIDRGGVAFF. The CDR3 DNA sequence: TGTGCCAGTAGTATCGACAGGGGAGGGGTAGCTTTCTTT.

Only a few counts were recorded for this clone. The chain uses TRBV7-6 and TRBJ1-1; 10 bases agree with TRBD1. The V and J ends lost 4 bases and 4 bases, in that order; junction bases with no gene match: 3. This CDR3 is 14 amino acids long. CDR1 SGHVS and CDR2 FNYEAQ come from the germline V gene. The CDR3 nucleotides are TGTGCCAGCAGCTCCGACAGGGGGCCCACTGAAGCTTTCTTT. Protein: CASSSDRGPTEAFF.

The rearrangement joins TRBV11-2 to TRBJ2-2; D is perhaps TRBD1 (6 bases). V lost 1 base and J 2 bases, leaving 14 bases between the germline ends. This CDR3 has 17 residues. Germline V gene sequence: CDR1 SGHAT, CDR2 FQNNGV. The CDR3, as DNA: TGTGCCAGCAGCTTAGTCGGCAGGGGTCATAACACCGGGGAGCTGTTTTTT. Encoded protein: CASSLVGRGHNTGELFF.

The CDR3: CASSIDSSYEQYF. The CDR3 nucleotides are TGTGCCAGCAGTATCGACAGTTCCTACGAGCAGTACTTC. The chain is built from TRBV12-3 or TRBV12-4 and TRBJ2-7; maybe TRBD1 (5 bases). Deletions cut 5 bases from V and 1 base from J, with 9 bases between. The length of the CDR3 is 13 residues.

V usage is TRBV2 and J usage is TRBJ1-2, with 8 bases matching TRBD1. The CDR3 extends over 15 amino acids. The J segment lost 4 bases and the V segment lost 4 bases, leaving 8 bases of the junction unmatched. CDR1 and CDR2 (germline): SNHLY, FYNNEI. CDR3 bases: TGTGCCAGCAGTGGAGGGGGGGACAGGCGCTATGGCTACACCTTC. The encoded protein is CASSGGGDRRYGYTF.

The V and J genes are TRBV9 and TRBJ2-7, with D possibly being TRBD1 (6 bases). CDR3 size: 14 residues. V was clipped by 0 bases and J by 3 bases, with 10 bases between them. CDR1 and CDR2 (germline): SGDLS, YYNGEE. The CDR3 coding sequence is TGTGCCAGCAGCGTAGGGCCAGGGGACTACGAGCAGTACTTC. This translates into CASSVGPGDYEQYF. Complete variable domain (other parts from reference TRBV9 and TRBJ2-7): DSGVTQTPKHLITATGQRVTLRCSPRSGDLSVYWYQQSLDQGLQFLIQYYNGEERAKGNILERFSAQQFPDLHSELNLSSLELGDSALYFCASSVGPGDYEQYFGPGTRLTVT.

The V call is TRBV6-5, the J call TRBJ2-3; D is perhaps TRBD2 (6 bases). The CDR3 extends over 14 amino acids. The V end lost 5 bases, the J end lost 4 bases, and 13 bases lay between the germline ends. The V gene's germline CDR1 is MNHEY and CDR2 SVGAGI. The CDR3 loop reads CASSQREAADTQYF. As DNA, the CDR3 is TGTGCCAGCAGTCAGAGGGAGGCCGCAGATACGCAGTATTTT.